This entry describes one T cell receptor beta chain. The antigen is unknown. This specimen belongs to a study of T cell clones after liver transplantation. General observations from the study: The donor-reactive repertoire was only partly measurable in two subjects, lacking donor cells.

The CDR3 is made up of 14 amino acids. Germline V CDR1 and CDR2: SEHNR, FQNEAQ (reference sequence). Trimming cost V 1 base and J 2 bases, with 7 bases left between them. Sequencing was performed with immunoSEQ multiplex PCR; in TCRdb, only in-frame clones are kept and a portion is missing. The sample consists of tens of thousands of clones, around nine tenths of them appearing once. Here the sequenced sample was CD4+ T cells from blood, taken before liver transplant. J is TRBJ2-3 and V is TRBV7-9; weak D call: TRBD2 (6 bases). The TCR was taken from a human donor who received a liver transplant. This CDR3 is CASSLGGITDTQYF. The CDR3 region has the DNA TGTGCCAGCAGCTTAGGCGGGATCACAGATACGCAGTATTTT.